The source of this TCR beta chain is a study of T cells expressing NK-cell markers. Per the germline V gene, CDR1 is MNHEY and CDR2 is SMNVEV (reference sequence). The CDR3 totals 18 residues. TCRdb reanalyzed the 5' RACE reads and collapses them to one entry per CDR3 protein, without DNA. The ten most abundant clones cover over 4% of a sample with approximately 380,000 distinct CDR3 sequences. Sequencing input: blood T cells: a sorted CD56 or NKG2C T cell subset, CD4+ or CD8+ T cells, or bulk PBMC T cells (not recorded which). The J gene is TRBJ2-6, the V gene TRBV27; TCRdb's D call of TRBD1 is untestable without DNA. This TCR derives from a man aged 18-75 years in good health. CDR3 region: CASSRDSFTNSGANVLTF.